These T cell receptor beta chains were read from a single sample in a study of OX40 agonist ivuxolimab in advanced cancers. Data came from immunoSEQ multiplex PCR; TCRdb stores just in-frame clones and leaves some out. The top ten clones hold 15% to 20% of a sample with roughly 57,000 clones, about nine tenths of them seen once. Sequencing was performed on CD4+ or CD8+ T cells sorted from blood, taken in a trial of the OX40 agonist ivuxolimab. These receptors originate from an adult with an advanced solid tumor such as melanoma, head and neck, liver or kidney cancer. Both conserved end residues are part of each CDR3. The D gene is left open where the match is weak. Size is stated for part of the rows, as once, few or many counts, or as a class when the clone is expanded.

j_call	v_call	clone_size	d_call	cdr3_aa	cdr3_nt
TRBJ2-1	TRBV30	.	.	CAWSVSRGDEQFF	TGTGCCTGGAGTGTGTCCAGGGGGGATGAGCAGTTCTTC
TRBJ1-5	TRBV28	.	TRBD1	CAIRTGGKSNQPQHF	TGTGCCATCAGGACAGGGGGGAAAAGCAATCAGCCCCAGCATTTT
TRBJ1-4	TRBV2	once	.	CASSTPGHYSTNEKLFF	TGTGCCAGCAGTACACCGGGACATTACTCAACTAATGAAAAACTGTTTTTT
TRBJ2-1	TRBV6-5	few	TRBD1	CASSLDRGSEQFF	TGTGCCAGCAGTTTAGACAGGGGAAGTGAGCAGTTCTTC
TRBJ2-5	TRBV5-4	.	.	CASSLGYAHTQETQYF	TGTGCCAGCAGCTTGGGCTACGCGCATACCCAAGAGACCCAGTACTTC
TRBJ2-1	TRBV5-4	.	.	CASSLANNNEQFF	TGTGCCAGCAGCTTGGCGAACAACAATGAGCAGTTCTTC
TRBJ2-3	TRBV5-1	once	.	CASSVSGQRDTQYF	TGCGCCAGCAGCGTGTCCGGACAACGAGATACGCAGTATTTT
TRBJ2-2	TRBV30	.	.	CAWEGTWELFF	TGTGCCTGGGAGGGGACTTGGGAGCTGTTTTTT
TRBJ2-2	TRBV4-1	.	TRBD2	CASSQVLAGGTYTGELFF	TGCGCCAGCAGCCAAGTACTAGCGGGAGGCACTTATACCGGGGAGCTGTTTTTT
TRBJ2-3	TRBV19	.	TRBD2	CASSGSRLAAGTDTQYF	TGTGCCAGTAGTGGGAGCCGTCTAGCGGCTGGCACAGATACGCAGTATTTT
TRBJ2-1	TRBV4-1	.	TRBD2	CASSQDEPGGSYNEQFF	TGCGCCAGCAGCCAAGATGAGCCGGGGGGTTCCTACAATGAGCAGTTCTTC
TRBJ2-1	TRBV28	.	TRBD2	CASSGTSGPYNEQFF	TGTGCCAGCAGTGGGACTAGCGGACCATACAATGAGCAGTTCTTC
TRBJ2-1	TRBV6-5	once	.	CASSRVEQFF	TGTGCCAGCAGTAGAGTTGAGCAGTTCTTC
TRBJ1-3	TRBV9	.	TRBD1	CASSHPGTVSGNTIYF	TGTGCCAGCAGCCATCCAGGGACAGTCTCTGGAAACACCATATATTTT
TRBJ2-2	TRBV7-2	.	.	CASSLRRGTGELFF	TGTGCCAGCAGCTTAAGAAGGGGCACCGGGGAGCTGTTTTTT
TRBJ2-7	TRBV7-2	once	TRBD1	CASSLTGREQYF	TGTGCCAGCAGTTTGACAGGGCGCGAGCAGTACTTC
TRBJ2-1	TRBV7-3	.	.	CASSQGNEQFF	TGTGCCAGCAGCCAGGGCAATGAGCAGTTCTTC
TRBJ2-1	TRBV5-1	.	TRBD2	CASSPRGAGGKENEQFF	TGCGCCAGCAGCCCGAGGGGTGCGGGAGGAAAAGAGAATGAGCAGTTCTTC
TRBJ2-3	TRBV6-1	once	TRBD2	CASSGLAGSADTQYF	TGTGCCAGCAGTGGGCTAGCGGGATCCGCAGATACGCAGTATTTT
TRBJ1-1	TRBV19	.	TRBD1	CASSTGQGNTEAFF	TGTGCCAGTAGTACGGGACAGGGGAACACTGAAGCTTTCTTT
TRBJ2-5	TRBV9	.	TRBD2	CASSVTSGTETQYF	TGTGCCAGCAGCGTAACTAGCGGGACGGAGACCCAGTACTTC
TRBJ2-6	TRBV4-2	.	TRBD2	CASSQELVVAGFSGANVLTF	TGTGCCAGCAGCCAAGAACTTGTGGTAGCGGGGTTCTCTGGGGCCAACGTCCTGACTTTC
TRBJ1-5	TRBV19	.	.	CASSIIESGDQPQHF	TGTGCCAGTAGTATAATAGAATCGGGGGATCAGCCCCAGCATTTT
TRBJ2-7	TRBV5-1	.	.	CASSLREWGSYEQYF	TGCGCCAGCAGCTTGCGGGAGTGGGGCTCCTACGAGCAGTACTTC
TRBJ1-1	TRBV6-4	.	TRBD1	CASSADRGLSLIF	TGTGCCAGCAGCGCGGACAGGGGGCTGAGTTTGATCTTT
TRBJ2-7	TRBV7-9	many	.	CASSLTSYEQYF	TGTGCCAGCAGCCTTACATCCTACGAGCAGTACTTC
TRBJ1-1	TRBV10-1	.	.	CASSYRADTEAFF	TGCGCCAGCAGTTACCGGGCGGACACTGAAGCTTTCTTT
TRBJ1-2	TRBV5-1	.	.	CASSLSGANYGYTF	TGCGCCAGCAGCTTGTCCGGAGCTAACTATGGCTACACCTTC
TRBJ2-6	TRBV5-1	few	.	CASSFGTLSSGANVLTF	TGCGCCAGCAGCTTCGGGACACTTAGCTCTGGGGCCAACGTCCTGACTTTC
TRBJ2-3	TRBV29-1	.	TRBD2	CSVKGGLAGPSSTDTQYF	TGCAGCGTGAAGGGGGGACTAGCGGGACCCTCTAGCACAGATACGCAGTATTTT
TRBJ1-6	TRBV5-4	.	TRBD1	CASTRDRDNSPLHF	TGTGCCAGCACCCGGGACAGAGATAATTCACCCCTCCACTTT
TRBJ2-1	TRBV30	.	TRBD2	CAWSVGGSGREQFF	TGTGCCTGGAGTGTTGGCGGGAGTGGACGCGAGCAGTTCTTC
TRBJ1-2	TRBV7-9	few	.	CASSSSHGYTF	TGTGCCAGCAGCTCTTCCCATGGCTACACCTTC
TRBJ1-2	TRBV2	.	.	CALKGHSRGYTF	TGTGCTCTGAAGGGGCATTCAAGAGGCTACACCTTC
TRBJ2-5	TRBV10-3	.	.	CAISESRETQYF	TGTGCCATCAGTGAGTCGCGAGAGACCCAGTACTTC
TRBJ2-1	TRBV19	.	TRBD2	CASSMVSSGLNEQFF	TGTGCCAGTAGTATGGTGTCTAGCGGCCTCAATGAGCAGTTCTTC
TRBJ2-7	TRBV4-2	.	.	CASSLGGQEEDEQYF	TGTGCCAGCAGCTTGGGGGGCCAGGAAGAGGACGAGCAGTACTTC